The T cell receptor (beta chain) described here comes from a study of blood T cell repertoires in COVID-19. Study details: Samples of COVID-19 (acute and convalescent) were obtained from the United States, Italy and Spain. In each case, the material was cDNA or gDNA derived from T cells, B-cell-depleted T cells, or PBMCs.

V was pared by 5 bases and J by 8 bases, with 9 bases of the junction left unmatched. Germline CDR1 and CDR2: LNHDA and SQIVND (reference sequence). The CDR3 is 15 residues long. As handled by the study authors: Reference gene primer amplification gave estimated nucleated cell counts. Libraries were prepared by immunoSEQ multiplex PCR; TCRdb keeps only in-frame clonotypes and omits some of them. The DNA gave D and trimming, while V, J and clone size come from that table. The data hold over 400,000 clones, with roughly 90% observed a single time. Input material: peripheral blood. V gene TRBV19 combines with J gene TRBJ1-4; 9 nucleotides line up with TRBD1. The receptor's source is a woman aged 30 to 39 with active or convalescent COVID-19. The CDR3 loop is CASSPLGTGMEKLFF. CDR3 sequence (DNA): TGTGCCAGTAGTCCCCTAGGGACAGGGATGGAAAAACTGTTTTTT.